This TCR beta chain stems from a study of T-cell memory formation after mild COVID-19. Study results and caveats: Clones shrinking from day 15 to 85 showed even CD4/CD8 mixes; later expanders tilted CD4+.

This clonotype appeared a single time. Its antigen remains unidentified. CDR3 length: 16 amino acids. Germline CDR1 is MGHRA and CDR2 is YSYEKL. With 0 bases removed from V and 5 bases from J, the gap between germline ends came to 14 bases. Constant-segment primers served in 5'RACE that generated TCR alpha and TCR beta cDNA libraries bearing sample barcodes and UMIs. From the 5' RACE reads, TCRdb called clonotypes with MiXCR, one entry per CDR3 protein. The table has 15,000 to 20,000 distinct CDR3 sequences, more than 20% seen once; the top ten hold approximately 60%. This chain uses TRBV4-1 with TRBJ2-1; possible D gene TRBD2, 6 bases. Sequenced material: PBMCs or a T cell subset sorted from them (not recorded which). This clonotype was obtained from a man younger than 30 who had mild COVID-19 (a few samples of this study predate the infection). Cell type and time point are not known. The CDR3 bases are TGCGCCAGCAGCCAAGAATCCCTAGCGCCAAACAATGAGCAGTTCTTC. Translation gives CASSQESLAPNNEQFF.